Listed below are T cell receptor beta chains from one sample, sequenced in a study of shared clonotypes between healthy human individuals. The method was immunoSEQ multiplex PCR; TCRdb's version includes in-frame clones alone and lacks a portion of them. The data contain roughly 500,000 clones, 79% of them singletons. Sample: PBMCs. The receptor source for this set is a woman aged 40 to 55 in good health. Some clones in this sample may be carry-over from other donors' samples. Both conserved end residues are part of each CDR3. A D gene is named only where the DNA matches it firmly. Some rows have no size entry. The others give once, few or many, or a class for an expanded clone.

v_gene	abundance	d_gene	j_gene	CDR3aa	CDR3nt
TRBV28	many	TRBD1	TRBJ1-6	CASSFWTGRIPALHF	TGTGCCAGCAGTTTCTGGACAGGGAGAATTCCGGCCCTCCACTTT
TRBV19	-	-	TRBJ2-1	CASNVMASYNEQFF	TGTGCCAGTAATGTAATGGCATCCTACAATGAGCAGTTCTTC
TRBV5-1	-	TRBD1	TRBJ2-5	CASSLGDRGRLQETQYF	TGCGCCAGCAGCTTGGGGGACAGGGGCCGGTTACAAGAGACCCAGTACTTC
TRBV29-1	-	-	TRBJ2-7	CSVEEAYEQYF	TGCAGCGTTGAGGAGGCCTACGAGCAGTACTTC
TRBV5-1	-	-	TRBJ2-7	CASSDVADEQYF	TGCGCCAGCAGCGATGTAGCCGACGAGCAGTACTTC
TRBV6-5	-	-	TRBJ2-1	CASSYGRFWNEQFF	TGTGCCAGCAGTTATGGGAGGTTTTGGAATGAGCAGTTCTTC
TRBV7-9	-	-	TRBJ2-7	CASSGIPYEQYF	TGTGCCAGCAGTGGGATTCCCTACGAGCAGTACTTC
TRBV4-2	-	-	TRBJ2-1	CASSQSRVQNNEQFF	TGTGCCAGCAGCCAGTCACGGGTCCAGAACAATGAGCAGTTCTTC
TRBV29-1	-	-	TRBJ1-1	CSVEDLGGTEAFF	TGCAGCGTTGAAGATCTAGGTGGTACTGAAGCTTTCTTT
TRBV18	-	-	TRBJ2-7	CASSPPPTVSYEQYF	TGTGCCAGCTCACCACCCCCGACTGTCTCCTACGAGCAGTACTTC
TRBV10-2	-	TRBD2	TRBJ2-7	CASSEDGWGGTLGYEQYF	TGCGCCAGCAGTGAGGACGGGTGGGGGGGTACATTAGGCTACGAGCAGTACTTC
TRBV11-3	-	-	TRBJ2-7	CASSLVSGRTPSYEQYF	TGTGCCAGCAGCTTAGTTAGTGGGAGGACTCCCTCCTACGAGCAGTACTTC
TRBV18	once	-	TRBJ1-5	CASSPGGGGQPQHF	TGTGCCAGCTCACCCGGAGGCGGGGGACAGCCCCAGCATTTT
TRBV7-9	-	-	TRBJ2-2	CASSSRLSGGRNTGELFF	TGTGCCAGCAGTTCCAGACTCAGCGGAGGTCGGAACACCGGGGAGCTGTTTTTT
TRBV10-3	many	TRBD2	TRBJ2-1	CAIMGGRANEQFF	TGTGCCATCATGGGCGGGAGGGCCAATGAGCAGTTCTTC
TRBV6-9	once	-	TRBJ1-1	CASSPLQGKLRNTEAFF	TGTGCCAGCAGTCCCCTACAGGGAAAACTGCGAAACACTGAAGCTTTCTTT
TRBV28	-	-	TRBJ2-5	CASTGGAAFQETQYF	TGTGCCAGCACAGGGGGGGCGGCCTTCCAAGAGACCCAGTACTTC
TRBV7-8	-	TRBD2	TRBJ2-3	CASSLVRTRSDTQYF	TGTGCCAGCAGCTTAGTCAGGACTAGATCAGATACGCAGTATTTT
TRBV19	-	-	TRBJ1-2	CASRKTGSGYTF	TGTGCCAGTAGGAAGACAGGTTCTGGCTACACCTTC
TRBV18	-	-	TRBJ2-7	CASSPTSRRTYEQYF	TGTGCCAGCTCACCGACCAGTCGTAGGACCTACGAGCAGTACTTC
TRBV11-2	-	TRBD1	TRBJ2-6	CASNRGFTSLYGANVLTF	TGTGCCAGCAACAGGGGGTTTACTTCACTTTATGGGGCCAACGTCCTGACTTTC
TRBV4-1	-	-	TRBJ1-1	CASSHLGRGTEAFF	TGCGCCAGCAGCCACCTAGGGAGGGGCACTGAAGCTTTCTTT
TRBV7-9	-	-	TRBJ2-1	CASSLYSGTGSYNEQFF	TGTGCCAGCAGCTTATACTCCGGGACTGGCTCCTACAATGAGCAGTTCTTC
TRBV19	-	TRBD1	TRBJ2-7	CASSTYPGQGRNEQYF	TGTGCCAGTAGTACCTACCCGGGACAGGGAAGGAACGAGCAGTACTTC
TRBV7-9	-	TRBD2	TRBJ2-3	CASSPLSGGPDTQYF	TGTGCCAGCAGCCCACTATCGGGAGGACCGGATACGCAGTATTTT
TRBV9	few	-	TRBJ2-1	CASSVEGHTEQFF	TGTGCCAGCAGCGTAGAAGGCCACACTGAGCAGTTCTTC
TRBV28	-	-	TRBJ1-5	CASSLRGANQPQHF	TGTGCCAGCAGTTTGCGGGGGGCGAATCAGCCCCAGCATTTT
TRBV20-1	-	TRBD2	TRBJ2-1	CSAYKAGEQFF	TGCAGTGCCTACAAAGCGGGAGAGCAGTTCTTC
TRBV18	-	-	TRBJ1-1	CASSPPLPGYATEAFF	TGTGCCAGCTCACCACCGTTACCGGGGTATGCCACTGAAGCTTTCTTT
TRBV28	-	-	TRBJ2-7	CASSFQSGGRYEQYF	TGTGCCAGCAGTTTCCAATCCGGAGGGCGTTACGAGCAGTACTTC
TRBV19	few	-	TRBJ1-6	CASSAGEENSPLHF	TGTGCCAGTAGTGCAGGGGAGGAGAATTCACCCCTCCACTTT
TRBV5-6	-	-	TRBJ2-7	CASRAGGGWFEQYF	TGTGCCAGCAGGGCCGGGGGTGGTTGGTTCGAGCAGTACTTC
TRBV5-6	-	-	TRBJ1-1	CASSPGPNTEAFF	TGTGCCAGCAGCCCCGGGCCGAACACTGAAGCTTTCTTT
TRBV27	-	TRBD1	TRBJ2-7	CASSFLYRGSSYEQYF	TGTGCCAGCAGTTTCCTATACAGGGGATCATCCTACGAGCAGTACTTC
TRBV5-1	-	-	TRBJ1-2	CASSSGAENYGYTF	TGCGCCAGCAGCTCGGGGGCCGAGAACTATGGCTACACCTTC
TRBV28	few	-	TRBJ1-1	CASSPRSGGSAFF	TGTGCCAGCAGCCCACGAAGTGGGGGATCGGCTTTCTTT
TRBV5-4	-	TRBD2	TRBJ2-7	CASSLRLAGGLLEQYF	TGTGCCAGCAGCTTGAGGCTAGCGGGAGGCCTCCTCGAGCAGTACTTC
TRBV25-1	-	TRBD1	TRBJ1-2	CASSAPTGVNF	TGTGCCAGCAGTGCCCCGACAGGGGTTAACTTC
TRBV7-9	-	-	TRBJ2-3	CASSLPDTQYF	TGTGCCAGCAGCCTCCCAGATACGCAGTATTTT
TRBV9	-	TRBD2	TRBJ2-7	CASSVGGRAGEQYF	TGTGCCAGCAGCGTCGGCGGGAGGGCCGGCGAGCAGTACTTC
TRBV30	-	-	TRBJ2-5	CAWSPLGVALVETQYF	TGTGCCTGGAGTCCCCTGGGGGTAGCGCTGGTGGAGACCCAGTACTTC
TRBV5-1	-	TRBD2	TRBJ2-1	CASSTTSGKSHEQFF	TGCGCCAGCAGCACGACTAGCGGGAAATCCCATGAGCAGTTCTTC